This is a list of T cell receptor beta chains from one sample in a study of blood T cells in healthy people across ages. TCRdb ran MiXCR on the 5' RACE reads and lists one entry per CDR3 protein. The sample consists of hundreds of thousands of distinct CDR3 sequences, over 20% of them appearing once. The sequenced sample consisted of blood. These receptors were taken from an older man in good health. Both conserved end residues are part of each CDR3. A D gene is named only where the DNA matches it firmly. Only some rows state a clone size, as once, few, many or a class for expanded clones.

j_gene	d_gene	abundance	v_gene	CDR3aa	CDR3nt
TRBJ2-7	NA	NA	TRBV9	CASSVSDGASYEQYF	TGTGCCAGCAGCGTTTCGGACGGTGCCTCCTACGAGCAGTACTTC
TRBJ1-1	TRBD1	NA	TRBV12-3/TRBV12-4	CASRVGTASEAFF	TGTGCCAGCAGAGTAGGGACAGCCTCTGAAGCTTTCTTT
TRBJ2-5	TRBD1	few	TRBV11-1	CASSNYRGLDQETQYF	TGTGCCAGCAGTAACTACAGGGGGCTAGATCAAGAGACCCAGTACTTC
TRBJ2-2	TRBD1	many	TRBV6-5	CVGPGQTTGELFF	TGTGTAGGCCCGGGACAGACCACCGGGGAGCTGTTTTTT
TRBJ2-3	TRBD1	NA	TRBV20-1	CSASSGQGGQYF	TGCAGTGCTAGTTCAGGACAGGGCGGGCAGTATTTT
TRBJ2-5	NA	NA	TRBV30	CAWSVLVGGTQYF	TGTGCCTGGAGTGTACTCGTAGGGGGGACCCAGTACTTC
TRBJ2-3	NA	few	TRBV28	CASSLPQASTDTQYF	TGTGCCAGCAGTTTACCGCAGGCGAGCACAGATACGCAGTATTTT
TRBJ2-7	NA	NA	TRBV28	CASSFARSYEQYF	TGTGCCAGCAGTTTTGCCAGATCCTACGAGCAGTACTTC
TRBJ2-4	NA	NA	TRBV7-9	CASSDSGAKNIQYF	TGTGCCAGCAGCGACTCAGGGGCCAAAAACATTCAGTACTTC
TRBJ2-7	TRBD1	NA	TRBV5-6	CASSWRDRDNEQYF	TGTGCCAGCAGCTGGAGGGACAGGGATAACGAGCAGTACTTC
TRBJ1-2	TRBD1	NA	TRBV2	CASTSQGGNYGYTF	TGTGCCAGCACCAGTCAGGGGGGTAACTATGGCTACACCTTC
TRBJ2-5	TRBD2	NA	TRBV12-3/TRBV12-4	CASSPGIAGYSQETQYF	TGTGCCAGCAGCCCCGGGATAGCGGGATATAGTCAAGAGACCCAGTACTTC
TRBJ2-6	NA	NA	TRBV12-3/TRBV12-4	CASSLIGGANVLTF	TGTGCCAGCAGTTTGATCGGAGGGGCCAACGTCCTGACTTTC
TRBJ1-4	NA	few	TRBV12-3/TRBV12-4	CASSFGGDIEKLFF	TGTGCCAGCAGTTTTGGCGGGGACATTGAAAAACTGTTTTTT
TRBJ1-6	NA	NA	TRBV28	CASRGITGGPYNSPLHF	TGTGCCAGCAGAGGGATCACCGGAGGCCCCTATAATTCACCCCTCCACTTT
TRBJ1-1	NA	few	TRBV5-1	CASRRSFGMNTEAFF	TGCGCCAGCAGGCGGTCGTTCGGTATGAATACTGAAGCTTTCTTT
TRBJ2-7	TRBD2	few	TRBV29-1	CSVAGGLMEQYF	TGCAGCGTAGCGGGAGGGCTTATGGAGCAGTACTTC
TRBJ2-7	TRBD2	many	TRBV12-3/TRBV12-4	CASSPRLAGGRYEQYF	TGTGCCAGCAGTCCAAGACTAGCGGGAGGGCGCTACGAGCAGTACTTC
TRBJ2-7	NA	NA	TRBV3-1	CASSQGLSAYEQYF	TGTGCCAGCAGCCAAGGTCTGTCAGCCTACGAGCAGTACTTC
TRBJ2-7	NA	many	TRBV14	CASGDFSYEQYF	TGTGCCAGTGGGGACTTCTCCTACGAGCAGTACTTC
TRBJ1-6	NA	NA	TRBV14	CASSQDLETSPLHF	TGTGCCAGCAGCCAAGATCTCGAAACTTCACCCCTCCACTTT
TRBJ2-2	TRBD1	few	TRBV6-1	CASSPGTGLTGELFF	TGTGCCAGCAGCCCCGGGACAGGGTTGACCGGGGAGCTGTTTTTT
TRBJ2-2	NA	NA	TRBV15	CATSGIRRGNTGELFF	TGTGCCACCAGCGGGATACGGCGGGGGAACACCGGGGAGCTGTTTTTT
TRBJ1-6	TRBD1	NA	TRBV18	CASSYGQGSNSPLHF	TGTGCCAGCTCGTACGGACAGGGAAGCAATTCACCCCTCCACTTT
TRBJ2-2	TRBD1	few	TRBV20-1	CSASRTGHGELFF	TGCAGTGCTAGTAGGACAGGGCACGGGGAGCTGTTTTTT
TRBJ2-5	TRBD2	NA	TRBV4-2	CASSQENRLAGGSTQYF	TGTGCCAGCAGCCAAGAAAATCGACTAGCGGGAGGGTCGACCCAGTACTTC
TRBJ2-5	TRBD1	few	TRBV29-1	CSGEAGGETQYF	TGCAGCGGAGAAGCAGGGGGAGAGACCCAGTACTTC
TRBJ1-5	TRBD1	NA	TRBV6-5	CASSRGQDNQPQHF	TGTGCCAGCAGTAGAGGACAGGATAATCAGCCCCAGCATTTT
TRBJ2-5	NA	few	TRBV20-1	CSAGPGTEETQYF	TGCAGTGCTGGGCCCGGGACCGAAGAGACCCAGTACTTC
TRBJ2-5	NA	many	TRBV11-2	CASSYQRRQETQYF	TGTGCCAGCAGCTACCAGCGGAGGCAAGAGACCCAGTACTTC
TRBJ2-6	TRBD1	NA	TRBV28	CASRQGAGANVLTF	TGTGCCAGCAGACAGGGGGCTGGGGCCAACGTCCTGACTTTC
TRBJ2-3	TRBD2	few	TRBV20-1	CSAPTSGTDTQYF	TGCAGTGCCCCGACTAGCGGCACAGATACGCAGTATTTT
TRBJ2-4	TRBD1	few	TRBV7-9	CASSPDTGQGNIQYF	TGTGCCAGCAGCCCTGATACGGGACAGGGAAACATTCAGTACTTC
TRBJ2-3	NA	NA	TRBV7-3	CASSFPGASTDTQYF	TGTGCCAGCAGCTTCCCGGGGGCTAGCACAGATACGCAGTATTTT
TRBJ2-3	TRBD1	few	TRBV29-1	CSVEGQYTDTQYF	TGCAGCGTTGAGGGACAGTACACAGATACGCAGTATTTT
TRBJ2-3	NA	NA	TRBV28	CASSRLLRAHPGTQYF	TGTGCCAGCAGTCGACTACTCCGGGCCCACCCCGGTACGCAGTATTTT
TRBJ2-3	TRBD2	few	TRBV5-1	CASSLAKLAGGYSTDTQYF	TGCGCCAGCAGCTTGGCCAAACTAGCGGGAGGATACAGCACAGATACGCAGTATTTT
TRBJ2-7	NA	few	TRBV7-9	CASSLVGHEQYF	TGTGCCAGCAGCTTAGTTGGACACGAGCAGTACTTC
TRBJ1-1	NA	NA	TRBV12-3/TRBV12-4	CASSFKGSTEAFF	TGTGCCAGCAGTTTTAAGGGAAGCACTGAAGCTTTCTTT
TRBJ2-2	NA	few	TRBV6-2/TRBV6-3	CASTDMTRGELFF	TGTGCCAGCACAGACATGACGCGCGGGGAGCTGTTTTTT
TRBJ2-5	TRBD2	few	TRBV5-5	CASSPGTSGLETQYF	TGTGCCAGCAGCCCCGGGACTAGCGGGTTGGAGACCCAGTACTTC
TRBJ2-1	TRBD2	few	TRBV6-4	CASSDRAGTSNEQFF	TGTGCCAGCAGTGACAGGGCTGGGACTAGCAATGAGCAGTTCTTC
TRBJ2-5	TRBD2	few	TRBV20-1	CSASNPASGREETQYF	TGCAGTGCTAGTAACCCAGCTAGCGGGAGAGAAGAGACCCAGTACTTC
TRBJ2-3	NA	once	TRBV2	CASNTKRTDTQYF	TGTGCCAGCAATACAAAGCGGACAGATACGCAGTATTTT
TRBJ1-5	NA	once	TRBV30	CAWSVGRGRQPQHF	TGTGCCTGGAGTGTGGGTCGGGGGCGACAGCCCCAGCATTTT
TRBJ1-1	NA	NA	TRBV2	CASSGGRAVGNTEAFF	TGTGCCAGCAGTGGGGGCAGGGCAGTCGGGAACACTGAAGCTTTCTTT
TRBJ1-4	NA	NA	TRBV10-3	CAISANGNEKLFF	TGTGCCATCAGTGCGAACGGTAATGAAAAACTGTTTTTT
TRBJ2-3	TRBD2	few	TRBV20-1	CSARGLAEPDTQYF	TGCAGTGCTAGAGGACTAGCAGAACCAGATACGCAGTATTTT
TRBJ2-1	TRBD2	NA	TRBV10-2	CASSEAAGGNEQFF	TGCGCCAGCAGTGAGGCAGCGGGAGGCAATGAGCAGTTCTTC
TRBJ1-1	NA	NA	TRBV28	CASTGFGAEAFF	TGTGCCAGCACTGGGTTTGGCGCTGAAGCTTTCTTT
TRBJ2-6	TRBD1	many	TRBV29-1	CSVVGTGGSGANVLTF	TGCAGCGTAGTCGGGACAGGGGGCTCTGGGGCCAACGTCCTGACTTTC
TRBJ2-5	NA	NA	TRBV7-9	CASSLPQGNQETQYF	TGTGCCAGCAGCTTACCTCAGGGGAACCAAGAGACCCAGTACTTC
TRBJ2-7	TRBD1	NA	TRBV18	CASSPVRTGGSYEQYF	TGTGCCAGCTCACCGGTTAGGACAGGGGGCTCCTACGAGCAGTACTTC
TRBJ1-4	NA	NA	TRBV6-5	CASSYGVTTNEKLFF	TGTGCCAGCAGTTACGGCGTAACAACTAATGAAAAACTGTTTTTT
TRBJ2-1	NA	NA	TRBV10-3	CAISDAGKNEQFF	TGTGCCATCAGTGACGCGGGGAAGAATGAGCAGTTCTTC